This T cell receptor (beta chain) was retrieved from a study of blood T cell repertoires in COVID-19. Looking at the study overall: Italy, Spain and the United States were the sources of the convalescent and acute COVID-19 samples.

Assay used: immunoSEQ multiplex PCR; TCRdb lists only in-frame clones, some missing. The repertoire holds about 360,000 clones, with around 87% as singletons. This clone has a handful of counts. From germline, CDR1 is SGHRS and CDR2 YFSETQ. V was trimmed by 4 bases and J by 2 bases, leaving 20 bases between them. This CDR3 contains 17 residues. The receptor was isolated from a human donor in a cohort sampled during active COVID-19. The specimen was peripheral blood. The J gene is TRBJ2-3, the V gene TRBV5-1, with TRBD1 as a possible D gene (6 bases). The CDR3 DNA follows: TGCGCCAGCAGCCTTCAGCCGACAGGACGACCCACAGATACGCAGTATTTT. Its protein is CASSLQPTGRPTDTQYF.